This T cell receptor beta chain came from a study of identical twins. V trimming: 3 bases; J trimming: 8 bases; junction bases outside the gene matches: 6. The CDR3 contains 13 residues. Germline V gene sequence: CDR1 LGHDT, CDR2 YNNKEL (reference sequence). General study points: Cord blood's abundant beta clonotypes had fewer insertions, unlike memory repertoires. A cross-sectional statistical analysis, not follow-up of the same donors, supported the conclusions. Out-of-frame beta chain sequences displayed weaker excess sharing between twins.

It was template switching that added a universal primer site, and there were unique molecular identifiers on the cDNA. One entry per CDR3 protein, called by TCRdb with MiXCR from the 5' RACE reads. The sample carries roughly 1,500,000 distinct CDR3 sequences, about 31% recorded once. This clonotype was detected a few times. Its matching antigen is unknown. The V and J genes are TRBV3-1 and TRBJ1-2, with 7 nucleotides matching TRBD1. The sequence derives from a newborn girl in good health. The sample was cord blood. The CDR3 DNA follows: TGTGCCAGCAGCCATCGTCAGGGGGGCGGCTACACCTTC. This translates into CASSHRQGGGYTF.